Each of the 28 T cell receptor beta chains below was sequenced from the same sample in a study of T cells after yellow fever vaccination. In TCRdb, the 5' RACE reads were re-called with MiXCR into one record per CDR3 protein. The table includes approximately 330,000 distinct CDR3 sequences, about 12% detected once. Here the sequenced sample was CD4+ T cells sorted from PBMCs, taken 15 days after the yellow fever booster vaccination. All receptors derive from a young man who received the YFV17D yellow fever vaccine.

This clonotype was counted at least ten times. This sequence joins TRBV5-1 and TRBJ1-4; D is uncertain. There are 12 residues in the CDR3. V lost 5 bases to trimming and J lost 8 bases, with 10 bases between them. Germline V lookup: CDR1 SGHRS, CDR2 YFSETQ. In nucleotides, the CDR3 is TGCGCCAGCAGTCGAGGCGGGGAAAAACTGTTTTTT. Translated, it gives CASSRGGEKLFF. Drawing the rest from reference TRBV5-1 and TRBJ1-4, the complete variable domain is KAGVTQTPRYLIKTRGQQVTLSCSPISGHRSVSWYQQTPGQGLQFLFEYFSETQRNKGNFPGRFSGRQFSNSRSEMNVSTLELGDSALYLCASSRGGEKLFFGSGTQLSVL.

This clonotype was seen more than once but under ten times. This chain uses TRBV12-3 or TRBV12-4 with TRBJ2-3, with D unclear. The CDR3 is 14 amino acids. The V and J ends lost 2 bases and 3 bases respectively, with 9 bases between them. CDR3 bases: TGTGCCAGCAGTTTAAAGTTCCCGACAGATACGCAGTATTTT. Protein sequence: CASSLKFPTDTQYF.

This clonotype showed up just a few times. This chain links TRBV6-2 or TRBV6-3 with TRBJ2-1, with D possibly matching TRBD1 (7 bases). The germline V gene encodes CDR1 MNHEY and CDR2 SVGEGT. CDR3 length: 14 residues. Between the trimmed V and J ends, which lost 6 bases and 2 bases, there was a span of 11 bases. The CDR3 protein is CASSPGGPYNEQFF. In nucleotides, the CDR3 is TGTGCCAGCAGCCCAGGGGGGCCCTACAATGAGCAGTTCTTC.

The CDR3 nucleotides are TGTGCCAGCAGCTTGTCCGGGGTCACAGATACGCAGTATTTT. The encoded protein is CASSLSGVTDTQYF. V usage is TRBV11-2 and J usage is TRBJ2-3; TRBD2 might be the D (5 bases). The V end lost 3 bases, the J end lost 2 bases, and 9 bases lay between the germline ends. From germline, CDR1 is SGHAT and CDR2 FQNNGV. This CDR3 has 14 amino acids.

This clonotype has a count of ten or more. The chain combines TRBV25-1 with TRBJ2-2, with D possibly being TRBD1 (6 bases). CDR1 and CDR2 (germline): MGHDK, SYGVNS. The CDR3 contains 16 residues. Between the trimmed V and J ends, which lost 3 bases and 5 bases, there was a span of 16 bases. CDR3 DNA sequence: TGTGCCAGCAGTGATCTACAGGGCCCTAGGACCGGGGAGCTGTTTTTT. It specifies CASSDLQGPRTGELFF. The entire variable domain, with the rest obtained from reference TRBV25-1 and TRBJ2-2, is as follows: EADIYQTPRYLVIGTGKKITLECSQTMGHDKMYWYQQDPGMELHLIHYSYGVNSTEKGDLSSESTVSRIRTEHFPLTLESARPSHTSQYLCASSDLQGPRTGELFFGEGSRLTVL.

This clonotype has ten or more counts. The J gene is TRBJ1-1, the V gene TRBV6-2 or TRBV6-3; D is ambiguous. This CDR3 comprises 16 residues. The V gene lost 5 bases and the J gene lost 4 bases, with 20 bases spanning the gap. Germline CDR1 and CDR2: MNHEY and SVGEGT. Here the CDR3 DNA reads TGTGCCAGCAGTGACCTTGGTACGACCGCTACCACTGAAGCTTTCTTT. Translation gives CASSDLGTTATTEAFF.

The chain joins TRBV7-2 to TRBJ2-3, with 10 bases identical to TRBD2. Germline CDR1 and CDR2: SGHTA and FQGNSA. The CDR3 is 14 amino acids. The V segment lost 3 bases and the J segment 4 bases; nucleotides outside the gene matches: 1. DNA of the CDR3: TGTGCCAGCAGCTTTGGACTAGCGGCAGATACGCAGTATTTT. It translates to CASSFGLAADTQYF.

Only a few counts were recorded for this clonotype. V is TRBV6-6 and J is TRBJ2-5; TRBD2 matches at 8 bases. The CDR3 runs to 13 residues. The germline V gene encodes CDR1 MNHNY and CDR2 SVGAGI (reference sequence). The trim removed 6 bases at V and 5 bases at J, leaving 5 bases unmatched. CDR3 residues: CASSGGAAETQYF. CDR3 nucleotide sequence: TGTGCCAGCAGCGGGGGGGCCGCCGAGACCCAGTACTTC.

This clonotype was recorded many times. The chain uses TRBV20-1 and TRBJ2-7, with D perhaps TRBD1 (5 bases). Trimming removed 4 bases from V and 0 bases from J, with 16 bases in between. The CDR3 extends over 15 amino acids. CDR1 is DFQATT and CDR2 is SNEGSKA in the germline V gene (reference sequence). The CDR3 is CSATSSRVYSYEQYF. The CDR3, as DNA: TGCAGTGCTACTTCAAGCAGGGTCTACTCCTACGAGCAGTACTTC.

This clonotype showed up just a few times. The rearrangement uses TRBV12-3 or TRBV12-4 and TRBJ2-1; 8 positions match TRBD2. This CDR3 contains 13 residues. V trimming: 6 bases; J trimming: 10 bases; junction bases outside the gene matches: 8. CDR3 loop: CASSSQSGGEQFF. CDR3 nucleotide sequence: TGTGCCAGCAGCTCGCAATCGGGGGGGGAGCAGTTCTTC.

The chain joins TRBV4-1 to TRBJ1-2; D is unclear. The germline V gene encodes CDR1 MGHRA and CDR2 YSYEKL. The CDR3 consists of 13 residues. The germline V and J ends were trimmed by 0 bases and 11 bases, with 13 bases remaining between them. The chain's CDR3 is CASSQEQGKGYTF. The CDR3 DNA is TGCGCCAGCAGCCAAGAACAAGGGAAAGGTTACACCTTC.

The chain carries TRBV20-1 and TRBJ2-1; 12 positions match TRBD2. The CDR3 spans 16 residues. Germline-derived CDR1 and CDR2 are DFQATT and SNEGSKA (reference sequence). The junction had 10 bases not matched to a gene; V was cut back by 2 bases and J by 8 bases. CDR3 region: CSARPMTSGGRDEQFF. The CDR3 nucleotides read TGCAGTGCTAGACCCATGACTAGCGGGGGAAGAGATGAGCAGTTCTTC.

This clonotype has ten or more counts. The chain has TRBV6-5 and TRBJ2-2, with 8 bases fitting TRBD2. V lost 5 bases and J lost 6; bases outside the gene matches: 5. CDR3 size: 14 residues. CDR1 MNHEY and CDR2 SVGAGI come from the germline V gene. CDR3 protein: CASSLTTSAGELFF. DNA for the CDR3: TGTGCCAGCAGTCTTACGACTAGCGCCGGGGAGCTGTTTTTT.

The V call is TRBV5-1, the J call TRBJ2-5, with TRBD2 identical over 7 bases. This CDR3 spans 14 amino acids. Germline assignment: CDR1 SGHRS and CDR2 YFSETQ. The V segment lost 4 bases and the J segment 0 bases; nucleotides outside the gene matches: 3. The CDR3: CASSPLADQETQYF. CDR3 DNA: TGCGCCAGCAGCCCGCTAGCGGACCAAGAGACCCAGTACTTC.

This clonotype was recorded at least ten times. V gene TRBV27 combines with J gene TRBJ1-3; D ambiguous. V was pared by 5 bases and J by 3 bases, with 8 bases between. The CDR3 has 13 amino acids. From germline, CDR1 is MNHEY and CDR2 SMNVEV (reference sequence). In DNA form, the CDR3 reads TGTGCCAGCAGTCGCGGAAGTGGAAACACCATATATTTT. Translated: CASSRGSGNTIYF.

Ten or more counts support this clonotype. The V and J genes are TRBV6-5 and TRBJ1-1; D is unclear. The germline V gene encodes CDR1 MNHEY and CDR2 SVGAGI. The CDR3 covers 13 residues. V was pared by 2 bases and J by 2 bases, with 6 bases between. The DNA for the CDR3 is TGTGCCAGCAGTTACAGAGGAAACACTGAAGCTTTCTTT. Translated, it gives CASSYRGNTEAFF.

This clonotype was observed many times. The V and J genes are TRBV24-1 and TRBJ2-5, with D perhaps matching TRBD2 (6 bases). CDR3 size: 13 residues. V lost 4 bases and J 5 bases, leaving 10 bases between the germline ends. The germline CDR1 and CDR2 sequences are KGHDR and SFDVKD. The CDR3 nucleotides are TGTGCCACCAGTGAATCGGGGGTTGAGACCCAGTACTTC. Encoded protein: CATSESGVETQYF.

This clonotype came up a few times. The genes are TRBV20-1 and TRBJ2-7; D might be TRBD2 (6 bases). V lost 3 bases to trimming and J lost 5 bases, with 14 bases between them. Germline V gene sequence: CDR1 DFQATT, CDR2 SNEGSKA (reference sequence). This CDR3 contains 13 residues. The CDR3, as DNA: TGCAGTGCTAGTACACTAGCTGGCCACGAGCAGTACTTC. It specifies CSASTLAGHEQYF.

This clonotype was counted a few times. The genes are TRBV2 and TRBJ1-6; D not certain. The V gene's germline CDR1 is SNHLY and CDR2 FYNNEI. CDR3 length equals 14 residues. V was trimmed by 4 bases and J by 8 bases, leaving 12 bases between them. CDR3 coding DNA: TGTGCCAGCAGTGTTACAATATCGGATTCACCCCTCCACTTT. Its translation is CASSVTISDSPLHF.

This clonotype has just a few counts. The chain recombines TRBV12-3 or TRBV12-4 with TRBJ1-1; D unclear. Between the trimmed V and J ends, which lost 7 bases and 5 bases, there was a span of 11 bases. The CDR3 loop spans 12 amino acids. The CDR3 DNA is TGTGCCAGCACCCCCGGGGTTACTGAAGCTTTCTTT. Translation: CASTPGVTEAFF.

The chain links TRBV6-1 to TRBJ2-1; TRBD1 might be the D (6 bases). The CDR3 covers 16 residues. Deletions cut 6 bases from V and 3 bases from J, with 18 bases between. The germline V gene has CDR1 MNHNS and CDR2 SASEGT. The CDR3 loop is CASRRMRQALYNEQFF. CDR3 DNA sequence: TGTGCCAGCAGAAGGATGAGACAGGCACTCTACAATGAGCAGTTCTTC.

Many counts were recorded for this clonotype. The chain is built from TRBV4-2 and TRBJ1-4; the D gene is possibly TRBD1 (5 bases). V lost 1 base to trimming and J lost 6 bases, with 9 bases between them. Germline V gene sequence: CDR1 LGHNA, CDR2 YNFKEQ. The CDR3 length is 14 residues. DNA of the CDR3: TGTGCCAGCAGCCAAGGGGGCGGGTATGAAAAACTGTTTTTT. Its translation: CASSQGGGYEKLFF.

The rearrangement links TRBV20-1 to TRBJ1-4; D is possibly TRBD1 (6 bases). Germline V gene lookup returns CDR1 DFQATT and CDR2 SNEGSKA (reference sequence). The CDR3 is made up of 14 amino acids. Trimming removed 2 bases at V and 6 bases at J, with 13 bases between. The CDR3 protein is CSARRSAGDEKLFF. The CDR3 nucleotides read TGCAGTGCTAGAAGGTCGGCAGGGGATGAAAAACTGTTTTTT.

There are a few counts of this clonotype. The chain couples TRBV7-9 to TRBJ1-1, with unresolved D. V was pared by 5 bases and J by 1 base, with 14 bases between. Germline V gives CDR1 SEHNR, CDR2 FQNEAQ (reference sequence). CDR3 size: 15 residues. CDR3 region: CASSPPRERNTEAFF. CDR3 DNA sequence: TGTGCCAGCAGCCCACCGAGGGAGCGGAACACTGAAGCTTTCTTT.

This clonotype has a count of ten or more. The chain recombines TRBV5-1 with TRBJ2-7, with D perhaps matching TRBD1 (5 bases). The CDR3 contains 12 residues. V was pared by 4 bases and J by 3 bases, with 8 bases between. The germline V gene encodes CDR1 SGHRS and CDR2 YFSETQ. CDR3 in DNA: TGCGCCAGCAGCGGGCAGGGCTACGAGCAGTACTTC. Translated, it gives CASSGQGYEQYF.

This clonotype was found a few times. The chain combines TRBV30 with TRBJ2-7; TRBD1 agrees at 7 bases. V lost 4 bases and J lost 2; bases outside the gene matches: 8. The CDR3 spans 14 residues. Germline V CDR1 and CDR2: GTSNPN, SVGIG (reference sequence). The CDR3 region is CAWTTGTATYEQYF. CDR3 coding DNA: TGTGCCTGGACTACCGGGACAGCGACCTACGAGCAGTACTTC.

This clonotype was seen a few times. The chain links TRBV19 to TRBJ2-2; the D is unclear. CDR1 and CDR2 (germline): LNHDA, SQIVND (reference sequence). This CDR3 spans 15 amino acids. V was shortened by 2 bases and J by 0 bases, with 7 bases between the two germline ends. CDR3 nucleotides: TGTGCCAGTAGTATAAGCGCCGCGAACACCGGGGAGCTGTTTTTT. This codes for CASSISAANTGELFF.

The chain employs TRBV4-1 and TRBJ2-7; D not certain. From germline, CDR1 is MGHRA and CDR2 YSYEKL. Trimming removed 0 bases from V and 1 base from J, with 10 bases in between. This CDR3 comprises 15 residues. The CDR3 is CASSQDPTGSYEQYF. CDR3 DNA: TGCGCCAGCAGCCAAGACCCGACGGGTTCCTACGAGCAGTACTTC.